This T cell receptor beta chain is drawn from a study of CD8 T cells in ankylosing spondylitis. The germline gives CDR1 SGHDN, CDR2 FVKESK. Trimming took 4 bases from V and 6 from J; bases not matched to a gene: 6. This CDR3 region has 15 residues. One entry per CDR3 protein results from TCRdb running MiXCR on the 5' RACE reads. The table records fewer than 250,000 distinct CDR3 sequences, 8% to 11% of them present only once. This clonotype occurred many times. The receptor's source is a male donor with ankylosing spondylitis or in good health (not recorded which). Specimen: blood, either unsorted or a sorted T cell fraction (not recorded which). V usage is TRBV14 and J usage is TRBJ1-3; 10 positions match TRBD1. The CDR3 is CASSRRTGGSNTIYF. The DNA for the CDR3 is TGTGCCAGCAGCCGGCGGACAGGGGGATCAAACACCATATATTTT.